This TCR beta chain was obtained from a study of CD8 T cells in Susac syndrome. General study findings and limits: The study acknowledged a relatively small number of individuals in its TCR sequencing and HLA analysis.

Reverse transcription of about 0.5 to 1 ug RNA used random hexamers. Amplification of TCR beta CDR3 across 54 Vbeta and 13 Jbeta was performed with immunoSEQ multiplex PCR. TCRdb re-derived calls from the immunoSEQ multiplex PCR reads in MiXCR, one entry per CDR3 protein. The sample records 100,000 to 150,000 distinct CDR3 sequences, roughly 80% being singletons. Germline assignment: CDR1 LGHDT and CDR2 YNNKEL (reference sequence). The CDR3 is made up of 14 amino acids. The V end lost 1 base, the J end lost 6 bases, and 10 bases lay between the germline ends. Concerning this clonotype: Its antigen is undetermined.

TCR beta from blood CD8+ and CD4+ T cells was sequenced. J is TRBJ1-5 and V is TRBV3-1; tentatively, D is TRBD1 (5 bases). Sequencing used CD8+ T cells from PBMCs. This clonotype originated in a human donor with multiple sclerosis. The CDR3 sequence is CASSQGTYGQPQHF. CDR3 DNA: TGTGCCAGCAGCCAAGGGACATATGGTCAGCCCCAGCATTTT.